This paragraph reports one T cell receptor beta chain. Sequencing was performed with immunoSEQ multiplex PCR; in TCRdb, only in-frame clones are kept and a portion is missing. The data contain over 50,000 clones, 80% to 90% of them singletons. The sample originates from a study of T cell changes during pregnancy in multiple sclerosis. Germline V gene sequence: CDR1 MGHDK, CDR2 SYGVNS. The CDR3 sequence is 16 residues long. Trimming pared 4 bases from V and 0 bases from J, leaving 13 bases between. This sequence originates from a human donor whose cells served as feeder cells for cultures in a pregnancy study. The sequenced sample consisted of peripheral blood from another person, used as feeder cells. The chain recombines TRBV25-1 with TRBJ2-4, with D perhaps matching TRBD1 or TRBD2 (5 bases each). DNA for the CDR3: TGTGCCAGCAGTGTTGGGGGACCTATAGCCAAAAACATTCAGTACTTC. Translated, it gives CASSVGGPIAKNIQYF.